This T cell receptor beta chain originates from a study of T cells after yellow fever vaccination. This clonotype has only a few counts. Its antigen is not known. The 5'RACE template-switching step produced TCR cDNA and added a universal primer site and UMIs. TCRdb re-derived calls from the 5' RACE reads in MiXCR, one entry per CDR3 protein. Of roughly 150,000 distinct CDR3 sequences detected, approximately 6.8% appear once; the ten largest clones hold 2.5%. General observations from the study: At 95% to 98% for CD4 and about 87% for CD8, most primary-vaccination clones showed up again after the booster.

Sequenced here: CD4+ T cells sorted from PBMCs, sampled 5 to 6 days after the first yellow fever vaccination. This sequence originates from a man younger than 35 who received the YFV17D yellow fever vaccine.

The CDR3 nucleotides are TGCGCCAGCACTCCTACGGAGGGCCATGAGCAGTTCTTC. Translated: CASTPTEGHEQFF. This rearrangement joins TRBV10-2 to TRBJ2-1; a weak D match, TRBD2 (6 bases). From germline, CDR1 is WSHSY and CDR2 SAAADI. The CDR3 extends over 13 amino acids. V shed 7 bases and J shed 8 bases, with 15 bases lying between them.